This paragraph covers one T cell receptor beta chain sequence. V lost 4 bases and J lost 0, with 13 bases in between. The CDR3 contains 16 residues. Germline assignment: CDR1 MNHNS and CDR2 SASEGT. This specimen belongs to a study of control samples from healthy donors and cancer patients. Generated by immunoSEQ multiplex PCR, the TCRdb table keeps only in-frame clones and is missing some. The data contain roughly 400,000 clones, 80% to 95% of them singletons. Source material: PBMCs. The chain uses TRBV6-1 and TRBJ1-5, with a tentative D call TRBD1 (5 bases). The sequence was obtained from a man aged 35-49 years with head and neck cancer. The CDR3, as DNA: TGTGCCAGCAGTGTTGGGGCATCGTATAGCAATCAGCCCCAGCATTTT. This codes for CASSVGASYSNQPQHF.